A single T cell receptor (beta chain) is shown here with its context. This clone came up once. Its binding antigen is unknown. Base quality data are lacking; no much larger clone is found one base away. Sample time point, as interpreted from the label and publication: more than 10 months on ibrutinib. For TCR beta library preparation, approximately 2 micrograms of genomic DNA were extracted from the cryopreserved PBMCs. Longitudinal blood samples from CLL patients on ibrutinib monotherapy were analyzed using high-throughput TCR beta sequencing. The patients took part in an open-label, single-center phase 2 trial of ibrutinib monotherapy. From the cysteine through the phenylalanine, the CDR3 covers 13 amino acids. Only CDR3 DNA remains: 39 bases, in frame from the first base. Via the germline V gene, CDR1 is SGHDT and CDR2 YYEEEE. Trimming costs V 0 bases and J 6 bases, and their ends lie 8 bases apart.

The record originates from a study of cytotoxic CD8 clonotypes in ibrutinib-treated CLL (dated by TCRdb to about 2021). General notes on the study: The cohort included some 14 treatment-naive and 11 relapsed/refractory patients; roughly 17 were IGHV unmutated. Partial responses were observed in approximately 24 patients and complete responses in 2; after a median follow-up of 68 months, remission was maintained in about 15 patients and progression was observed in roughly 12. Cryopreserved peripheral blood mononuclear cells were collected at three points: before therapy, at response, and at either sustained remission or disease progression. On average, each sample yielded roughly 250,000 productive templates and 80,000 to 95,000 productive rearrangements. Of the 90 or so people in the trial, approximately 26 had longitudinal samples available. Every remission and progressive disease sample was obtained while ibrutinib was still being received by the patients. Response samples were obtained after a median of around eleven months of treatment, with a range of about 6 to 40 months. The full study reports these points: Baseline clonality was found to be higher than that of age-matched healthy donors and was strongly correlated with circulating CD8+ T-cell counts. An increase in clonality was observed at ibrutinib response, with clonality remaining stable during sustained remission and falling back toward baseline at progression. Lymph node repertoires were not examined, and the timing of sampling was not matched between patients in sustained remission and those whose disease progressed. Public clonotypes were found to be uncommon and were observed to contract or remain stable during treatment; the increase in clonality was shown to reflect expansion of private clonotypes at ibrutinib response.

A MiSeq instrument was used for deep resolution sequencing, which targeted depths ranging from 1 in 1 million up to 1 in 200,000 T cells, with coverage averaging 10x for each clonotype. The immunoSEQ hsTCRB Kit was used to generate the TCR beta libraries. On the study's bioinformatics: The data were analyzed with ImmunoSEQ Analyzer and ImmunoSEQ Data Assistant, and V, D and J gene assignments followed IMGT definitions. Clonality, with values ranging from 0 to 1, was calculated as one minus the normalized Shannon entropy of productive rearrangement frequencies. Public clonotype analysis was restricted to overrepresented clonotypes comprising at least 0.05% of each patient's repertoire. About 13 age-matched healthy donor repertoires from immuneACCESS were used as controls for clonality. TCRdb re-hosts the immuneACCESS table, in-frame sequences only. Its copies lack some clones; in the studies checked, an unresolved V gene accounts for under half of them, and the cause for the rest is not known. V, J and clone size reflect that table, while D and trimming were determined from the DNA. The sample data list fewer than 90,000 clones, and about 63% of these were observed just once. Roughly 5.9% of the sample rests with the top ten.

This sequence originates from a human donor with chronic lymphocytic leukemia. Here the sequenced sample was PBMCs, taken after 12 months of ibrutinib treatment. Recombination joined TRBV5-6 with TRBJ2-3, with the identity of the D gene unclear. The DNA sequence is TGTGCCAGCAGCTTGGGGGTCCCGGATACGCAGTATTTT. Its translation is CASSLGVPDTQYF. The full variable domain, with segments outside the CDR3 supplied by the reference TRBV5-6 and TRBJ2-3 proteins, appears as DAGVTQSPTHLIKTRGQQVTLRCSPKSGHDTVSWYQQALGQGPQFIFQYYEEEERQRGNFPDRFSGHQFPNYSSELNVNALLLGDSALYLCASSLGVPDTQYFGPGTRLTVL.